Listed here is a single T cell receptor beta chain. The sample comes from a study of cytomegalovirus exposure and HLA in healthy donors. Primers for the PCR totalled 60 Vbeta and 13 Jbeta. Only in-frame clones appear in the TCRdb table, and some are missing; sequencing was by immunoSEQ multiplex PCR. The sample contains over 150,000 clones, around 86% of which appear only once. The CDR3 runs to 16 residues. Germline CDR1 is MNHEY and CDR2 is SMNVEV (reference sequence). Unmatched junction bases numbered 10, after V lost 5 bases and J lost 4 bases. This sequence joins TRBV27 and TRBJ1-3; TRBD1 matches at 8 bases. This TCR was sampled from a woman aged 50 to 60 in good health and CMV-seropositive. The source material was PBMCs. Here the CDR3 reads CASSVAGQGTGNTIYF. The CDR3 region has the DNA TGTGCCAGCAGTGTGGCCGGACAGGGAACAGGAAACACCATATATTTT.